These T cell receptor beta chains were read from a single sample in a study of T cells expressing NK-cell markers. TCRdb re-analyzed the 5' RACE reads; it lists each CDR3 protein once, without DNA. In total, the table holds 200,000 to 300,000 distinct CDR3 sequences. Material: blood T cells: a sorted CD56 or NKG2C T cell subset, CD4+ or CD8+ T cells, or bulk PBMC T cells (not recorded which). Receptors originate from a woman between 18 and 70 years old in good health. The CDR3 runs from the conserved cysteine through the conserved F or W.

v_gene,j_gene,CDR3aa
TRBV21-1,TRBJ2-7,CASSGLARYEQYF
TRBV5-1,TRBJ2-1,CASQRVSSYNEQFF
TRBV28,TRBJ2-1,CASTVSGSYNEQFF
TRBV20-1,TRBJ1-3,CSARDRSGQSYSGNTIYF
TRBV9,TRBJ1-6,CASSATGYSHF
TRBV24-1,TRBJ2-5,CATSDRRTAQETQYF
TRBV20-1,TRBJ2-5,CSARVSGEETQYF
TRBV29-1,TRBJ2-5,CSVTPNDRALQETQYF
TRBV6-2/TRBV6-3,TRBJ2-1,CATPFGLAGGTLNNEQFF
TRBV11-1,TRBJ2-2,CASSLRQGKDTGELFF
TRBV6-5,TRBJ1-2,CASSYSWGGYTF
TRBV5-1,TRBJ2-2,CASSLSQTTGMSYTGELFF
TRBV29-1,TRBJ1-2,CSGWDSDGYTF
TRBV20-1,TRBJ2-1,CSARSPLAGIYNEQFF
TRBV20-1,TRBJ2-3,CTPWDSGSTDTQYF
TRBV3-1,TRBJ1-2,CASSLGLTTGYGYTF
TRBV7-2,TRBJ2-1,CASSSFRGTSNEQFF
TRBV5-1,TRBJ2-1,CASSHRLYGEILSSYNEQFF
TRBV5-1,TRBJ2-5,CASRAAGGQEETQYF
TRBV5-6,TRBJ2-3,CASSLDRVGDTQYF
TRBV7-9,TRBJ2-3,CASSLGDWVDTQYF
TRBV20-1,TRBJ1-3,CSATDRGRNTIYF
TRBV7-2,TRBJ2-5,CASRFLAGWGETQYF
TRBV9,TRBJ2-2,CASSVVVSGELFF
TRBV7-9,TRBJ2-1,CASSLGGPEGEQFF
TRBV6-4,TRBJ2-3,CASSPTASTDTQYF
TRBV18,TRBJ1-1,CASSPRPPQENTEAFF
TRBV12-3/TRBV12-4,TRBJ1-1,CASTIRGVPTEAFF
TRBV11-2,TRBJ2-1,CASSFAGGNEQFF
TRBV9,TRBJ2-5,CASSGQLAGRETQYF
TRBV29-1,TRBJ2-5,CSVGTGNQETQYF
TRBV5-1,TRBJ1-1,CASSANDNTEAFF
TRBV7-2,TRBJ2-1,CASSLFRAGKYNEQFF
TRBV5-6,TRBJ1-2,CASKVRGLLYGYTF
TRBV9,TRBJ1-1,CASSVDGFTEAFF
TRBV9,TRBJ2-2,CASSADTGTSGTGELFF
TRBV7-3,TRBJ2-2,CASSLNLGPGELFF
TRBV20-1,TRBJ2-1,CSAENPGGSLNEQFF
TRBV3-1,TRBJ2-2,CASSRTPRTGELFF
TRBV12-3/TRBV12-4,TRBJ2-7,CASSTGLGLSYEQYF
TRBV7-9,TRBJ1-1,CASSPGGYTEAFF
TRBV25-1,TRBJ2-1,CASSETTGLAYNEQFF
TRBV5-4,TRBJ2-1,CASSSWATSGRRNEQFF
TRBV29-1,TRBJ1-2,CSVSPDGLGGYTF
TRBV12-3/TRBV12-4,TRBJ1-6,CASSLAAGRTPLHF
TRBV27,TRBJ2-7,CASSFGTGRAGQYF
TRBV20-1,TRBJ2-3,CSADEPSGSADTQYF
TRBV12-3/TRBV12-4,TRBJ1-1,CASSLANGLTEAFF
TRBV7-2,TRBJ2-3,CASSSDRDTQYF
TRBV20-1,TRBJ2-2,CSARVRAGADGELFF
TRBV12-3/TRBV12-4,TRBJ1-5,CASSTWGRGLSVGNQPQHF
TRBV6-5,TRBJ1-4,CASSYFRGQLFF
TRBV20-1,TRBJ2-3,CSARDRQREVKGTQYF
TRBV27,TRBJ2-5,CASSLRQGGFGGRETQYF
TRBV18,TRBJ2-1,CASSSETTGRNEQFF
TRBV30,TRBJ2-5,CAWDAAAETGETQYF
TRBV7-9,TRBJ1-1,CASSSFGTGRTEAFF
TRBV7-3,TRBJ2-7,CASSLGRVYEQYF
TRBV7-2,TRBJ1-5,CASSLVANQPQHF
TRBV9,TRBJ2-1,CASTSSSSGASYNEQFF